Included here is one TCR beta chain sequence, with context. This sample stems from a study of blood T cells in healthy people across ages. J was trimmed by 2 bases and V by 0 bases; bases with no gene match: 0. The CDR3 contains 16 residues. Germline V gives CDR1 MNHEY, CDR2 SVGAGI. Primers used in a second PCR of about 7 to 12 cycles were a sample-barcoded 5' primer and a J-beta primer mix. TCRdb re-derived calls from the 5' RACE reads in MiXCR, one entry per CDR3 protein. The repertoire holds about 1.8 million distinct CDR3 sequences, with 40% to 55% as singletons. V is TRBV6-5 and J is TRBJ2-6, with 8 nucleotides matching TRBD2. This receptor was identified in a woman aged 40 to 55 in good health. Sequencing was carried out using blood. The CDR3 loop is CASSYSAGAGANVLTF. The DNA for the CDR3 is TGTGCCAGCAGTTACTCAGCGGGAGCTGGGGCCAACGTCCTGACTTTC.